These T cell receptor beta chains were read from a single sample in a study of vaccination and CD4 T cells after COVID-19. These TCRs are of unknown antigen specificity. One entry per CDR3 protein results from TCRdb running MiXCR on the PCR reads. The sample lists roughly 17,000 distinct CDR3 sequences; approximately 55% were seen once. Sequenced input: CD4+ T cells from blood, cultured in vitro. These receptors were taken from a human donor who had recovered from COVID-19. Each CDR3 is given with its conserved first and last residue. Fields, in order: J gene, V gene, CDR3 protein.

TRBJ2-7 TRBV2 CASSEGTPAYEQYF
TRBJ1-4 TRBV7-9 CASQRGRGEKLFF
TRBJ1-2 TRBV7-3 CASSLSQGDGYTF
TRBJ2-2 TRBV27 CASSFLRAPNTGELFF
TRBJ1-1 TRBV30 CAWSVSGLNTEAFF
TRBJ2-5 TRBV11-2 CASSSGLTQETQYF
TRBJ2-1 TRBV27 CASSLGLTGVNEQFF
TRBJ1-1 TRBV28 CASSLRTGTGVEAFF
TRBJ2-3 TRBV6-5 CASSYSFDTQYF
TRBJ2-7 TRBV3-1 CASSLSVGTLEQYF
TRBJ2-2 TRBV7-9 CASSPGLGLDTGELFF
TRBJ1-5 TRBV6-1 CASSTDRPYSNQPQHF
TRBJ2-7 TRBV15 CATSRAGGAYEQYF
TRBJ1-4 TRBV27 CASRPGEKLFF
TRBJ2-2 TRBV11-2 CASSNGLFTGELFF
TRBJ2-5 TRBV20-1 CSLQGGQETQYF
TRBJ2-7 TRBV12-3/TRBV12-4 CASSFGDPYEQYF
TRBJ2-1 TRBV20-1 CSATPGLAHNEQFF
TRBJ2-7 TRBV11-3 CASSPGQASYEQYF
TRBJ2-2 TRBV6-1 CASSERGRSTPGHTGELFF
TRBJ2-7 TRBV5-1 CASSDLSSDSAYEQYF
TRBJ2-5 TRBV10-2 CATRPGRAKETQYF
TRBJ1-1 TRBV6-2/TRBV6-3 CASSSPGTGLRRGTEAFF
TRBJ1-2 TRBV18 CASSPDGNYGYTF
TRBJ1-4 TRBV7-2 CASSLAPPGQEKLFF
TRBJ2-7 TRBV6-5 CASSYSPPGVAGMYEQYF
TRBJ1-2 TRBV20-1 CSARAPGAYGYTF
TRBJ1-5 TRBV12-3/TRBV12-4 CANTVGSHQPQHF
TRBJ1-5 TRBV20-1 CSARDWSVDPPQHF
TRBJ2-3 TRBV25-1 CASSGQHTDTQYF
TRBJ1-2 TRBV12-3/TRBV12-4 CASSSGQGVGYTF
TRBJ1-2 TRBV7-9 CASSPGVMGRGYTF
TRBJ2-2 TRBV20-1 CSASGGVTGELFF
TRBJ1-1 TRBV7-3 CASSDGQSEAFF
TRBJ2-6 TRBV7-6 CASSLTTGLGANVLTF
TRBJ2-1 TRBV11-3 CASSLGGGSEQFF
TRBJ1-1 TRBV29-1 CSVSGQSKNTEAFF
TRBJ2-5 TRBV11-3 CASSFTQTGLQETQYF
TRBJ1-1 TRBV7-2 CASSFRGLNTEAFF
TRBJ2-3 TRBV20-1 CSAPPSGSTDTQYF
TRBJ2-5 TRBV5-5 CASSLVGGETQYF
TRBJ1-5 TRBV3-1 CASSQDQVVQPQHF
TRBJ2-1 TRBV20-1 CSASGGDRTYNEQFF
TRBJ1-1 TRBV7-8 CASSLRQGDAFF
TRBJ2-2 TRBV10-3 CASLRAGAPGELFF
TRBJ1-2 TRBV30 CAWSVTGSNYGYTF